This TCR beta chain was identified in a study of T cell repertoires in cytomegalovirus infection. Overall study context: Public signatures in TCR beta pointed to CMV infection and matching HLA type. The study's findings and limits: In two of eight donors, the top clonotype was HLA-C-restricted CMV-specific. Cumulative public TCR beta family frequency identified carriers of CMV plus the relevant HLA.

On this clonotype itself: Its antigen is unidentified.

TCRdb called the reads again in MiXCR, with one record for every CDR3 protein. The sample gives approximately 400,000 distinct CDR3 sequences, roughly 31% of which show up once; about 13% is in the top ten. The CDR3 runs 10 residues. CDR1 and CDR2 from the germline V gene are DFQATT and SNEGSKA (reference sequence). Between the trimmed V and J ends, which lost 7 bases and 3 bases, there was a span of 4 bases. This receptor was obtained from a human donor in good health (CMV status not recorded). Some clones in this sample may be carry-over from other donors' samples. The V gene is TRBV20-1, the J gene TRBJ2-1; D is uncertain. The sample taken for sequencing was PBMCs. The CDR3 here is CSVDYNEQFF. CDR3 bases: TGCAGTGTCGACTACAATGAGCAGTTCTTC.